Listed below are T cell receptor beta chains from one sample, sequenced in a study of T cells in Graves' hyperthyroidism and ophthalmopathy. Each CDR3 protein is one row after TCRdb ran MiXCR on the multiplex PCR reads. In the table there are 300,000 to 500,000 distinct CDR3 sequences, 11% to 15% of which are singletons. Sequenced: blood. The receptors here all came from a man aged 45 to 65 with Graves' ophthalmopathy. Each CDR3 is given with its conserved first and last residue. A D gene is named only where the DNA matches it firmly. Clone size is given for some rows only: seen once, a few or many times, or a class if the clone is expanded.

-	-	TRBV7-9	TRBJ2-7	CASSQLGQATYEQYF	TGTGCCAGCAGTCAACTCGGGCAGGCCACCTACGAGCAGTACTTC
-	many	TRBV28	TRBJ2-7	CASSFGTGTHYEQYF	TGTGCCAGCAGTTTCGGAACCGGGACACACTACGAGCAGTACTTC
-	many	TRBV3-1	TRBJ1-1	CASSRHRRNTEAFF	TGTGCCAGCAGCCGACACCGAAGGAACACTGAAGCTTTCTTT
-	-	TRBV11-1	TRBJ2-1	CASSPGAGSYNEQFF	TGTGCCAGCAGCCCAGGGGCGGGATCCTACAATGAGCAGTTCTTC
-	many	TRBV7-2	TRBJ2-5	CASSLGVSEETQYF	TGTGCCAGCAGCTTAGGGGTTTCAGAAGAGACCCAGTACTTC
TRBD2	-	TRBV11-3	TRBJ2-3	CASSLGGRVADTQYF	TGTGCCAGCAGCTTAGGGGGGAGGGTAGCAGATACGCAGTATTTT
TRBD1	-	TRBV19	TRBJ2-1	CASSRDRFTEQFF	TGTGCCAGTAGTCGGGACAGGTTTACTGAGCAGTTCTTC
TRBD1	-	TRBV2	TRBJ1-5	CASSVNRGMNQPQHF	TGTGCCAGCAGTGTGAACAGGGGGATGAATCAGCCCCAGCATTTT
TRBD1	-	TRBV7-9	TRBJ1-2	CASSSGTGKVGYTF	TGTGCCAGCAGCTCGGGGACAGGGAAAGTTGGCTACACCTTC
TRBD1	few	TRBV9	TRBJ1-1	CASSVGGGLTEAFF	TGTGCCAGCAGCGTAGGAGGGGGCCTTACTGAAGCTTTCTTT
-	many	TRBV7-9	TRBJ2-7	CASSLPGRGQHEQYF	TGTGCCAGCAGCTTACCTGGACGGGGGCAACACGAGCAGTACTTC
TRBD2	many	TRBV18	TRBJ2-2	CASSPIGTSGRSGELFF	TGTGCCAGCTCACCGATCGGGACTAGCGGGAGATCCGGGGAGCTGTTTTTT
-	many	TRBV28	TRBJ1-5	CASSLRNSNQPQHF	TGTGCCAGCAGTTTAAGGAATAGCAATCAGCCCCAGCATTTT
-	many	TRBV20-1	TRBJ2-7	CSARDLSPGSYEQYF	TGCAGTGCTAGAGATCTCTCCCCTGGCTCCTACGAGCAGTACTTC
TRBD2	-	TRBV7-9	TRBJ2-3	CASSISGRASDTQYF	TGTGCCAGCAGTATTAGCGGGAGGGCCTCAGATACGCAGTATTTT
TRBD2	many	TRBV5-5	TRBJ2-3	CASSTSSGYTDTQYF	TGTGCCAGCAGCACCTCTAGCGGCTACACAGATACGCAGTATTTT
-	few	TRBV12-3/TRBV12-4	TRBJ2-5	CASSPGSGFAQYF	TGTGCCAGCAGCCCGGGGTCTGGGTTCGCCCAGTACTTC
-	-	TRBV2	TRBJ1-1	CASSEAPTFNTEAFF	TGTGCCAGCAGTGAAGCGCCGACATTCAACACTGAAGCTTTCTTT
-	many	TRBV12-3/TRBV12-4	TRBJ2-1	CASSSLVVSYNEQFF	TGTGCCAGCAGTTCCCTTGTCGTCTCCTACAATGAGCAGTTCTTC
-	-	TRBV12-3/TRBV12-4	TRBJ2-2	CASRDPARGISIGAGELFF	TGTGCCAGCAGAGACCCCGCCAGGGGAATTAGCATCGGGGCCGGGGAGCTGTTTTTT
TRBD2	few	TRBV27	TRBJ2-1	CASSSGGSLGNEQFF	TGTGCCAGCAGTTCTGGCGGGAGTCTAGGTAATGAGCAGTTCTTC
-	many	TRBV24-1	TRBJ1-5	CATSGPGWSQPQHF	TGTGCCACCAGTGGGCCTGGGTGGTCTCAGCCCCAGCATTTT
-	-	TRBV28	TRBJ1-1	CASSRGGAYTEAFF	TGTGCCAGCAGCCGCGGGGGGGCGTACACTGAAGCTTTCTTT
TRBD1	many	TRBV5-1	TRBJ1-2	CASRSTTGGIYGYTF	TGCGCCAGCAGATCGACGACAGGGGGCATCTATGGCTACACCTTC
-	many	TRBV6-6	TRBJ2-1	CASSYILGSSSHNEQFF	TGTGCCAGCAGTTACATTCTAGGGAGTTCCTCCCACAATGAGCAGTTCTTC
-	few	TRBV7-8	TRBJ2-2	CASSLSGAISGELFF	TGTGCCAGCAGCTTATCAGGGGCTATTAGCGGGGAGCTGTTTTTT
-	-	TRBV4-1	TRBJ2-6	CASSQETGTGANVLTF	TGCGCCAGCAGCCAAGAAACCGGAACTGGGGCCAACGTCCTGACTTTC
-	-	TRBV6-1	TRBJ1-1	CASSEVYRAEAFF	TGTGCCAGCAGTGAAGTTTACAGGGCTGAAGCTTTCTTT
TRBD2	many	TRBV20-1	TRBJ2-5	CSATNRRGGRPPQETQYF	TGCAGTGCTACCAACCGGCGGGGGGGGCGGCCACCCCAAGAGACCCAGTACTTC
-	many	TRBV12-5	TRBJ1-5	CASGLNVNQPQHF	TGTGCTAGTGGTTTGAACGTGAATCAGCCCCAGCATTTT
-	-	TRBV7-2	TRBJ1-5	CASSNRNQPQHF	TGTGCCAGCAGCAATCGGAATCAGCCCCAGCATTTT
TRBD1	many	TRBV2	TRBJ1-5	CASTQDRGRGQPQHF	TGTGCCAGCACCCAGGACAGGGGACGCGGCCAGCCCCAGCATTTT
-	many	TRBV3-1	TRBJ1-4	CASSRGGTNEKLFF	TGTGCCAGCAGCCGCGGGGGAACTAATGAAAAACTGTTTTTT